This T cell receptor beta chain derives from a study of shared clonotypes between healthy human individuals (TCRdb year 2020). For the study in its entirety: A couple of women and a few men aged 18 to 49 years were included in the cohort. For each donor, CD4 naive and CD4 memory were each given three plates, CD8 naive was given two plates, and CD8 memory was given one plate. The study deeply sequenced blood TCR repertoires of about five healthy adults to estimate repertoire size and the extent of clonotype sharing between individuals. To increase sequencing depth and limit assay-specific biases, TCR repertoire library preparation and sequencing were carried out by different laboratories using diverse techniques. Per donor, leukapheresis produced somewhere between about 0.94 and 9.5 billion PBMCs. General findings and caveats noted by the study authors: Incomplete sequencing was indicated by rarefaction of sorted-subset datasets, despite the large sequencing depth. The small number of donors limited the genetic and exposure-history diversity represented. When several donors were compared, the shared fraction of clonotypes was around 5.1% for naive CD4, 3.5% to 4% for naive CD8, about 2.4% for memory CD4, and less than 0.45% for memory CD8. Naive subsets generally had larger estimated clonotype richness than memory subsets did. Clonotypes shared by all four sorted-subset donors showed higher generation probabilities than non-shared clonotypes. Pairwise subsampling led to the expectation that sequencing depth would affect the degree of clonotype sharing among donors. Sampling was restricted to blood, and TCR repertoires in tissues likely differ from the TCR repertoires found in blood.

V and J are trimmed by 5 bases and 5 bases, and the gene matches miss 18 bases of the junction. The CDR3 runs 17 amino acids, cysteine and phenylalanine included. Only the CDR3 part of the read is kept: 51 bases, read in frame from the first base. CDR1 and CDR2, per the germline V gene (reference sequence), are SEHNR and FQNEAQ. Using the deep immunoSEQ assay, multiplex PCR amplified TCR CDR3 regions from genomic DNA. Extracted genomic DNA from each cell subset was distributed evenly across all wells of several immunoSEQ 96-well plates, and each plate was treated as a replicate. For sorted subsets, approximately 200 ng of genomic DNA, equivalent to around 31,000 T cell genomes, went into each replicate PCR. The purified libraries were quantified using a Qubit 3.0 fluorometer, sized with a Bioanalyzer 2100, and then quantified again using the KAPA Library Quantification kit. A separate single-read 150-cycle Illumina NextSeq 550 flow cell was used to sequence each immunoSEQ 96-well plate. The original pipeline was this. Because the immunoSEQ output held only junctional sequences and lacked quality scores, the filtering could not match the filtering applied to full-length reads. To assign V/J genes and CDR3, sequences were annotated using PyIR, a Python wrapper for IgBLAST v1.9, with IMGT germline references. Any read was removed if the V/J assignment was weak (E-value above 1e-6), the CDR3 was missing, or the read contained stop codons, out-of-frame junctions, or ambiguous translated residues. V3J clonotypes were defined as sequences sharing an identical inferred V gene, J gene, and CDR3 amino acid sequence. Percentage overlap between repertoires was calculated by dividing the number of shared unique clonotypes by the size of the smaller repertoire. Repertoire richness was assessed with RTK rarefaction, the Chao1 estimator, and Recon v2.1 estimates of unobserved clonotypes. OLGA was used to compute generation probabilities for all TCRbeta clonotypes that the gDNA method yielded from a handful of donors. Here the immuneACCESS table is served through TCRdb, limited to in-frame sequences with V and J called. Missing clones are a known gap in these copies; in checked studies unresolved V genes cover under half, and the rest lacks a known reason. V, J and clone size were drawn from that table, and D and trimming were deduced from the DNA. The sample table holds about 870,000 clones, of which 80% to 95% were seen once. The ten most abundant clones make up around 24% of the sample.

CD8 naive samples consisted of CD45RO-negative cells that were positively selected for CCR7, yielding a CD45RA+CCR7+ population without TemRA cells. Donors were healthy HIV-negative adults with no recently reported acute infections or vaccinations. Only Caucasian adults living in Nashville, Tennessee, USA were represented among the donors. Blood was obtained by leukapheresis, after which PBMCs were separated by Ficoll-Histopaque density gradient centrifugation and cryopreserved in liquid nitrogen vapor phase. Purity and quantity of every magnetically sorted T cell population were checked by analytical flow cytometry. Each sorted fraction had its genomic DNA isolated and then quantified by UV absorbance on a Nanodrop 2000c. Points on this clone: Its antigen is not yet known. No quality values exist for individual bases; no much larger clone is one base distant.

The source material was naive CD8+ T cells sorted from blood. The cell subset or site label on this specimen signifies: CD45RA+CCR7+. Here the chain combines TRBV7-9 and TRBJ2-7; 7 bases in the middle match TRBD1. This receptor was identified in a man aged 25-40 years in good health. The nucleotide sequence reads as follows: TGTGCCAGCAGCCTAGGTTGGGGACAGACAAAACGGGACGAGCAGTACTTC. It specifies CASSLGWGQTKRDEQYF.